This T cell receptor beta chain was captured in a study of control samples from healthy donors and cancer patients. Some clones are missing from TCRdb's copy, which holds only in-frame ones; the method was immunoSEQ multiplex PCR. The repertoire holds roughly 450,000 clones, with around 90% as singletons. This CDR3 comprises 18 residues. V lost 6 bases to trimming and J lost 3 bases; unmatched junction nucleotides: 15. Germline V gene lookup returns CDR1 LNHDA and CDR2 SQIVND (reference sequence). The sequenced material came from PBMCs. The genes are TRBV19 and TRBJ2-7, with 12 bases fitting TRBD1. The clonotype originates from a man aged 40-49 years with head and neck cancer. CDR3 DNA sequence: TGTGCCAGTAGCCCGGGACAGGGGGCTATCCAGAACTTCTACGAGCAGTACTTC. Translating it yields CASSPGQGAIQNFYEQYF.